Listed below are T cell receptor beta chains from one sample, sequenced in a study of OX40 agonist ivuxolimab in advanced cancers. Repertoires were generated with immunoSEQ multiplex PCR, while TCRdb's copy carries only in-frame clones and drops some. The sample lists tens of thousands of clones, approximately 79% seen once, with approximately 1.7% in the top ten. Here the sequenced sample was CD4+ or CD8+ T cells sorted from blood, taken in a trial of the OX40 agonist ivuxolimab. The origin of the receptors is an adult with an advanced solid tumor such as melanoma, head and neck, liver or kidney cancer. Both conserved end residues are part of each CDR3. The D gene is left open where the match is weak. Not every row has a clone size; where given, it reads once, few, many or a size class.

clone_size	d_call	v_call	j_call	cdr3_nt	cdr3_aa
.	TRBD1	TRBV19	TRBJ1-5	TGTGCCAGTAGTGTCGGGACAGGGGTTCGCAGCAATCAGCCCCAGCATTTT	CASSVGTGVRSNQPQHF
.	TRBD1	TRBV5-1	TRBJ2-1	TGCGCCAGCAGCGTGGGGCAGGGGGCCTACAATGAGCAGTTCTTC	CASSVGQGAYNEQFF
.	.	TRBV10-1	TRBJ1-1	TGCGCCGGCCTTTGGGGAGGGAGAATACAAGCTGCCCCGGAAGGCACTGAAGCTTTCTTT	CAGLWGGRIQAAPEGTEAFF
.	.	TRBV28	TRBJ2-4	TGTGCCAGCAGCAGGGATTGGGACATTCAGTACTTC	CASSRDWDIQYF
.	TRBD1	TRBV5-6	TRBJ2-2	TGTGCCAGCAGCTTTGACAGGGGGTCCGGGGAGCTGTTTTTT	CASSFDRGSGELFF
.	.	TRBV12-2	TRBJ2-7	TGTGCAAGTCGCTTAGAGGACAGGACCTACGAGCAGTACTTC	CASRLEDRTYEQYF
.	.	TRBV28	TRBJ1-2	TGTGCCAGCAGTTTAACGGGGCGGGTCAGGGCAAACTATGGCTACACCTTC	CASSLTGRVRANYGYTF
.	.	TRBV28	TRBJ2-1	TGTGAAGCATCAGCGCTTCTGTCGGGTGAGCAGTTCTTC	CEASALLSGEQFF
once	TRBD2	TRBV2	TRBJ2-1	TGTGCCAGCAGGAGGGGAGGGATTGGTGAGCAGTTCTTC	CASRRGGIGEQFF
once	.	TRBV29-1	TRBJ2-7	TGCAGCGTTACAGCGGCAGGACTCTACGAGCAGTACTTC	CSVTAAGLYEQYF
.	.	TRBV30	TRBJ1-3	TGTGCCTGGAGTGTAAACAGGCAGAGCTCTGGAAACACCATATATTTT	CAWSVNRQSSGNTIYF
.	.	TRBV28	TRBJ1-1	TGTGCCAGCAGTCAACCCCCAGGGACTGAAGCTTTCTTT	CASSQPPGTEAFF
once	TRBD2	TRBV5-4	TRBJ2-1	TGTGCCAGCAGCTTGGGGGGGGGACTCAATGAGCAGTTCTTC	CASSLGGGLNEQFF
few	.	TRBV5-6	TRBJ2-5	TGTGCCAGCAGCTTGGGAGGGGTGTTCAGGCAAGAGACCCAGTACTTC	CASSLGGVFRQETQYF
.	TRBD1	TRBV28	TRBJ1-6	TGTGCCGGCGGAACGGGACAGGTGGGTTCACCCCTCCACTTT	CAGGTGQVGSPLHF
.	.	TRBV7-9	TRBJ2-7	TGTGCCAGCAGCCAAGGGGGCTACGAGCAGTACTTC	CASSQGGYEQYF
once	TRBD2	TRBV5-6	TRBJ2-7	TGTGCCAGCAGCTCTGTGGCTAGCGGGGTCTACGAGCAGTACTTC	CASSSVASGVYEQYF
.	.	TRBV28	TRBJ1-4	TGTGCCAGCATGAGCGGGGAAAAACTGTTTTTT	CASMSGEKLFF
.	.	TRBV28	TRBJ1-2	TGTGCCAGCAGTCCACCGGGCCAGACCTTCTATGGCTACACCTTC	CASSPPGQTFYGYTF
.	TRBD1	TRBV2	TRBJ1-1	TGTGCCACCCGACAGGGGGCGAGTACTGAAGCTTTCTTT	CATRQGASTEAFF
few	TRBD1	TRBV10-3	TRBJ1-1	TGTGCCATCAGTGGGTCGACAGGGATGGACACTGAAGCTTTCTTT	CAISGSTGMDTEAFF
.	.	TRBV7-2	TRBJ2-7	TGTGCCAGCAGCCTGTCTGGGTACGAGCAGTACTTC	CASSLSGYEQYF
.	TRBD1	TRBV27	TRBJ2-7	TGTGCCAGCAGTGCCCCCGGGACAGGGGTCTACGAGCAGTACTTC	CASSAPGTGVYEQYF
.	.	TRBV5-1	TRBJ1-1	TGCGCCAGCAGCTTGAGTGCGGGGGACACTGAAGCTTTCTTT	CASSLSAGDTEAFF
.	TRBD2	TRBV11-2	TRBJ2-5	TGTGCCAGCAGCCCACTAAGCGGGGGGAAGGAGACCCAGTACTTC	CASSPLSGGKETQYF
.	.	TRBV5-8	TRBJ1-1	TGTGCCAGCAGCAACACTGGGAAGACTGAAGCTTTCTTT	CASSNTGKTEAFF
.	.	TRBV5-1	TRBJ1-6	TGCGCCAGCAGCTTCAAGGGTGGCGATTCACCCCTCCACTTT	CASSFKGGDSPLHF
few	TRBD1	TRBV19	TRBJ1-5	TGTGCCAGTAAGACAGGGAGGGCCAGTCAGCCCCAGCATTTT	CASKTGRASQPQHF
.	.	TRBV28	TRBJ1-2	TGTGCCAGCAGTCGAGTCTCACTAAGGAATGGCTACACCTTC	CASSRVSLRNGYTF